This TCR beta chain emerged from a study of CD8 T cells in ankylosing spondylitis. Findings of the study overall: Typical of ankylosing spondylitis blood, it appeared, was a TCR beta motif of under 10 highly homologous variants.

Comments on this clonotype: The antigen remains undetermined.

The CDR3 sequence is 13 residues long. V shed 6 bases and J shed 0 bases, with 9 bases lying between them. Germline CDR1 reads SGHAT; CDR2 reads FQNNGV. TCRdb independently ran MiXCR on the 5' RACE reads; one entry per CDR3 protein. In the table there are 450,000 to 550,000 distinct CDR3 sequences, about 5.4% of which are singletons. The TCR was taken from a male donor with ankylosing spondylitis. The sequencing sample was made of blood, either unsorted or a sorted T cell fraction (not recorded which). This chain connects TRBV11-2 to TRBJ2-7; D is uncertain. The CDR3 region has the DNA TGTGCCAGCAGAAAGACTTTCTCCTACGAGCAGTACTTC. Amino acids: CASRKTFSYEQYF.